One sample yielded the 32 T cell receptor beta chains listed below, sequenced in a study of cytomegalovirus exposure and HLA in healthy donors. PCR amplification relied on 60 Vbeta primers (plus 13 Jbeta primers). Clones were sequenced by immunoSEQ multiplex PCR, and TCRdb holds only the in-frame ones, with some missing. The profile covers 160,000 or so clones, with roughly 80% appearing a single time and approximately 13% taken by the ten largest. The specimen was PBMCs. These receptors all stem from a woman aged 45-65 years in good health and CMV-seronegative.

The chain is built from TRBV7-9 and TRBJ2-7, with D perhaps TRBD1 (6 bases). Germline-derived CDR1 and CDR2 are SEHNR and FQNEAQ (reference sequence). CDR3 size: 12 residues. Deletions cut 3 bases from V and 6 bases from J, with 9 bases between. The DNA of the CDR3 is TGTGCCAGCAGCTTTACAGGGCGCGAGCAGTACTTC. Its translation: CASSFTGREQYF.

This sequence joins TRBV5-1 and TRBJ1-4, with D possibly TRBD1 on 5 matching bases. V was pared by 2 bases and J by 7 bases, with 12 bases between. The germline V gene has CDR1 SGHRS and CDR2 YFSETQ. The CDR3 contains 14 residues. In DNA form, the CDR3 reads TGCGCCAGCAGCTTTGGACAAAGCACTGAAAAACTGTTTTTT. Protein: CASSFGQSTEKLFF.

The chain is built from TRBV7-2 and TRBJ1-1, with D maybe TRBD1 (6 bases). Germline CDR1 is SGHTA and CDR2 is FQGNSA. This CDR3 spans 14 amino acids. V was clipped by 5 bases and J by 5 bases, with 15 bases between them. The CDR3 loop reads CASSSQGGGTEAFF. The CDR3 DNA reads TGTGCCAGCAGCAGTCAGGGAGGGGGGACTGAAGCTTTCTTT.

The gene calls are TRBV29-1 and TRBJ2-2; TRBD2 matches at 15 bases. Trimming at V came to 6 bases and at J to 5 bases, leaving 4 bases not matched to a gene. Per germline, CDR1 SQVTM and CDR2 ANQGSEA. This CDR3 comprises 15 residues. The CDR3 nucleotides are TGCAGCGTAATAGGACTAGCGGGGGGGACCGGGGAGCTGTTTTTT. Translation: CSVIGLAGGTGELFF.

This chain links TRBV7-7 with TRBJ2-3; 15 bases fit TRBD2. The CDR3 spans 18 residues. The germline gives CDR1 SSHAT, CDR2 FNYEAQ (reference sequence). With 3 bases clipped from V and 0 bases from J, the junction kept 4 bases outside the gene matches. DNA for the CDR3: TGTGCCAGCAGCTTCGGACTAGCGGGAGGGGTTAGCACAGATACGCAGTATTTT. Translation gives CASSFGLAGGVSTDTQYF.

V gene TRBV19 combines with J gene TRBJ2-1; a weak D match, TRBD2 (6 bases). V was shortened by 4 bases and J by 4 bases, with 20 bases between the two germline ends. The CDR3 loop spans 17 amino acids. Per germline, CDR1 LNHDA and CDR2 SQIVND (reference sequence). The CDR3 DNA reads as TGTGCCAGTAGTACCGACTTTGGCGGGACCATGTACAATGAGCAGTTCTTC. It is translated as CASSTDFGGTMYNEQFF.

The chain combines TRBV28 with TRBJ1-5; D may be TRBD1 (6 bases). Per germline, CDR1 MDHEN and CDR2 SYDVKM. There are 15 residues in the CDR3. The V and J ends lost 1 base and 11 bases respectively, with 18 bases between them. The CDR3 coding sequence is TGTGCCAGCAGTTTATCAGCAGGGGCGGTAGAGACCCAGCATTTT. This translates into CASSLSAGAVETQHF.

The chain recombines TRBV5-5 with TRBJ2-7; TRBD2 agrees at 7 bases. CDR3 length: 15 amino acids. The V gene end was trimmed by 2 bases and the J gene end by 2 bases; junction bases not matched to a gene: 7. From germline, CDR1 is SGHKS and CDR2 YYEKEE (reference sequence). The CDR3 loop is CASSFLREGTYEQYF. In DNA, the CDR3 is TGTGCCAGCAGCTTCTTGAGGGAGGGAACCTACGAGCAGTACTTC.

This chain joins TRBV9 and TRBJ2-1; D is perhaps TRBD1 (6 bases). CDR3 length equals 14 residues. Germline V lookup: CDR1 SGDLS, CDR2 YYNGEE. Trimming took off 0 bases at V and 7 bases at J, with 11 bases between the two ends. The chain's CDR3 is CASSVATGSNEQFF. CDR3 coding DNA: TGTGCCAGCAGCGTAGCTACAGGGTCGAATGAGCAGTTCTTC. The whole variable domain, remainder taken from reference TRBV9 and TRBJ2-1, is DSGVTQTPKHLITATGQRVTLRCSPRSGDLSVYWYQQSLDQGLQFLIQYYNGEERAKGNILERFSAQQFPDLHSELNLSSLELGDSALYFCASSVATGSNEQFFGPGTRLTVL.

CDR3 DNA: TGTGCCAGCAGCTTAGATGGCAGGGTAGCTGAAGCTTTCTTT. Amino acids: CASSLDGRVAEAFF. This chain joins TRBV11-2 and TRBJ1-1; D is perhaps TRBD1 (5 bases). Germline CDR1 reads SGHAT; CDR2 reads FQNNGV. This CDR3 region has 14 residues. V was shortened by 0 bases and J by 6 bases, with 11 bases between the two germline ends.

This clone came up a few times. The chain has TRBV5-1 and TRBJ2-5; no reliable D call. The CDR3 extends over 13 amino acids. V was pared by 2 bases and J by 5 bases, with 10 bases between. The V gene's germline CDR1 is SGHRS and CDR2 YFSETQ. CDR3 sequence: CASSLGSVETQYF. Written as DNA, the CDR3 is TGCGCCAGCAGCTTAGGCAGCGTGGAGACCCAGTACTTC.

The chain employs TRBV7-2 and TRBJ2-1; tentatively, D is TRBD2 (6 bases). V lost 5 bases and J lost 12, with 14 bases in between. This CDR3 has 12 residues. Germline V gene data show CDR1 as SGHTA and CDR2 as FQGNSA. The CDR3: CASSARDFMQFF. The CDR3 nucleotides are TGTGCCAGCAGCGCCCGGGACTTCATGCAGTTCTTC.

The chain links TRBV2 to TRBJ2-5, with a weak D call TRBD2 (6 bases). The CDR3 is 10 amino acids. Germline CDR1 reads SNHLY; CDR2 reads FYNNEI. Trimming stripped 8 bases from V and 6 bases from J, with 7 bases between. This chain's CDR3 is CASGRQTQYF. Written as DNA, the CDR3 is TGTGCCAGCGGGAGGCAGACCCAGTACTTC.

The rearrangement uses TRBV7-9 and TRBJ2-5; a weak D match, TRBD2 (6 bases). Germline assignment: CDR1 SEHNR and CDR2 FQNEAQ (reference sequence). The CDR3 runs 14 residues. The germline V and J ends were trimmed by 5 bases and 2 bases, with 12 bases remaining between them. The CDR3 protein is CASSRTGLQETQYF. CDR3 nucleotide sequence: TGTGCCAGCAGCCGTACGGGACTTCAAGAGACCCAGTACTTC.

The rearrangement uses TRBV6-5 and TRBJ1-1, with D maybe TRBD1 (5 bases). CDR1 MNHEY and CDR2 SVGAGI come from the germline V gene. V was clipped by 9 bases and J by 5 bases, with 16 bases between them. This CDR3 contains 13 residues. CDR3: CASQRGVGTEAFF. Written as DNA, the CDR3 is TGTGCCAGTCAACGGGGGGTTGGGACTGAAGCTTTCTTT.

As for this clone: One end of the junction varies from germline; a read error may be responsible. The CDR3 bases are TGTGCCATCAGTGGTCGAACTAGCGGGGGGGACAATGAGCGGTTCTTC. As protein: CAISGRTSGGDNERFF. This chain links TRBV10-3 with TRBJ2-1; 13 bases fit TRBD2. The germline V gene has CDR1 ENHRY and CDR2 SYGVKD. This CDR3 is 16 amino acids long.

This sequence joins TRBV5-1 and TRBJ1-1; D remains ambiguous. Germline loops: CDR1 SGHRS, CDR2 YFSETQ. Trimming pared 0 bases from V and 0 bases from J, leaving 6 bases between. The CDR3 runs 14 residues. DNA for the CDR3: TGCGCCAGCAGCTTGGGGCAGATGAACACTGAAGCTTTCTTT. This codes for CASSLGQMNTEAFF.

CDR3 coding DNA: TGTGCCAGCAAGGGACTAGCGGGAGGGCCCAGCCCGAATTTCAATGAGCAGTTCTTC. The encoded protein is CASKGLAGGPSPNFNEQFF. The gene calls are TRBV7-9 and TRBJ2-1, with 16 bases identical to TRBD2. V shed 7 bases, J shed 6 bases, and the junction held 15 bases outside the gene matches. Germline-derived CDR1 and CDR2 are SEHNR and FQNEAQ (reference sequence). The CDR3 has 19 residues.

Concerning this clone: One end of the junction is discordant with germline, which a read error may explain. This chain links TRBV11-2 with TRBJ2-7; 9 bases agree with TRBD1. Germline CDR1 and CDR2: SGHAT and FQNNGV. The CDR3 length is 15 residues. This chain's CDR3 is CASSIDPGTGKKQYF. DNA of the CDR3: TGTGCCAGCAGCATAGACCCCGGGACAGGGAAAAAGCAGTACTTC.

The chain is built from TRBV11-3 and TRBJ2-1, with TRBD2 matching 10 bases. V was clipped by 5 bases and J by 5 bases; unmatched bases: 3. This CDR3 spans 14 amino acids. The germline V gene encodes CDR1 SGHNT and CDR2 YENEEA. CDR3: CASSPGLANNEQFF. CDR3 coding DNA: TGTGCCAGCAGCCCGGGACTAGCGAACAATGAGCAGTTCTTC.

The J gene is TRBJ2-7, the V gene TRBV21-1; the DNA was not compared with TRBD1, the D call given in the table. TRBV21-1 is marked as a pseudogene. The CDR3 sequence is 13 residues long. The CDR3 here is CASSLAGDYEQYF. The CDR3 DNA sequence: TGTGCCAGCAGCCTTGCAGGGGACTACGAGCAGTACTTC.

This clone appeared once. The chain has TRBV7-9 and TRBJ1-4; 12 bases align to TRBD1. Germline V gene sequence: CDR1 SEHNR, CDR2 FQNEAQ (reference sequence). This CDR3 contains 16 residues. Trimming removed 6 bases from V and 3 bases from J; junction bases left unmatched: 5. CDR3 nucleotides: TGTGCCAGCAGACCGGGACAGGGGGCATCTAATGAAAAACTGTTTTTT. Encoded protein: CASRPGQGASNEKLFF.

The J gene is TRBJ1-2, the V gene TRBV7-9; TRBD1 matches at 7 bases. Germline values: CDR1 SEHNR, CDR2 FQNEAQ (reference sequence). The CDR3 spans 13 residues. V trimming: 5 bases; J trimming: 8 bases; junction bases outside the gene matches: 8. The chain's CDR3 is CASSPDKQGGYTF. The DNA of the CDR3 is TGTGCCAGCAGCCCGGACAAACAGGGGGGCTACACCTTC.

The chain has TRBV7-2 and TRBJ2-2; TRBD1 matches at 8 bases. Trimming took 2 bases from V and 6 from J; bases not matched to a gene: 5. CDR3 size: 15 residues. Germline V lookup: CDR1 SGHTA, CDR2 FQGNSA. DNA of the CDR3: TGTGCCAGCAGCTTAATGGGACAGGTATCCGGGGAGCTGTTTTTT. This sequence encodes CASSLMGQVSGELFF.

The V call is TRBV30, the J call TRBJ1-4; D is undetermined. V was clipped by 4 bases and J by 0 bases, with 12 bases between them. Germline CDR1 and CDR2: GTSNPN and SVGIG (reference sequence). The CDR3 totals 15 residues. The CDR3 protein is CAWNTDTATNEKLFF. The CDR3, as DNA: TGTGCCTGGAACACCGACACCGCAACTAATGAAAAACTGTTTTTT.

The rearrangement links TRBV7-2 to TRBJ2-3; 7 nucleotides match TRBD2. This CDR3 region has 14 residues. With V trimmed by 5 bases and J by 4 bases, 6 bases remained unmatched. Germline CDR1 reads SGHTA; CDR2 reads FQGNSA. The CDR3 is CASSRTGGADTQYF. CDR3 DNA sequence: TGTGCCAGCAGCCGAACGGGAGGCGCAGATACGCAGTATTTT.

The V gene is TRBV19, the J gene TRBJ2-2, with TRBD1 identical over 10 bases. The CDR3 runs to 16 residues. CDR1 is LNHDA, CDR2 SQIVND, per germline (reference sequence). V gave up 4 bases and J gave up 3 bases; unmatched junction bases: 5. CDR3 region: CASSKIGTGDTGELFF. In DNA, the CDR3 is TGTGCCAGTAGTAAAATCGGGACAGGGGACACCGGGGAGCTGTTTTTT. Based on the CDR3 plus reference TRBV19 and TRBJ2-2, the full variable domain is DGGITQSPKYLFRKEGQNVTLSCEQNLNHDAMYWYRQDPGQGLRLIYYSQIVNDFQKGDIAEGYSVSREKKESFPLTVTSAQKNPTAFYLCASSKIGTGDTGELFFGEGSRLTVL.

This sequence joins TRBV28 and TRBJ2-1, with 8 bases fitting TRBD2. CDR1 and CDR2 from the germline V gene are MDHEN and SYDVKM. J gave up 1 base and V 7 bases, and 6 bases lay outside the gene matches. This CDR3 has 15 residues. The CDR3 DNA follows: TGTGCCAGCACCGCCTTAGCGGGATCCTACAATGAGCAGTTCTTC. Translated: CASTALAGSYNEQFF.

The chain combines TRBV10-3 with TRBJ2-2; no clear D. The V end lost 7 bases, the J end lost 1 base, and 7 bases lay between the germline ends. CDR3 length equals 13 residues. The germline V gene has CDR1 ENHRY and CDR2 SYGVKD. Here the CDR3 DNA reads TGTGCCATCATAGAGCAGAACACCGGGGAGCTGTTTTTT. It yields the protein CAIIEQNTGELFF.

The chain combines TRBV7-9 with TRBJ1-3; D remains ambiguous. V shed 10 bases and J shed 4 bases, with 11 bases lying between them. In germline, CDR1 is SEHNR, CDR2 FQNEAQ (reference sequence). CDR3 size: 12 residues. The CDR3 region has the DNA TGTGCCATCGCCCTGGCCGGAAACACCATATATTTT. It is translated as CAIALAGNTIYF. Full variable domain (rest looked up from reference TRBV7-9 and TRBJ1-3): DTGVSQNPRHKITKRGQNVTFRCDPISEHNRLYWYRQTLGQGPEFLTYFQNEAQLEKSRLLSDRFSAERPKGSFSTLEIQRTEQGDSAMYLCAIALAGNTIYFGEGSWLTVV.

CDR3 coding DNA: TGCGCCAGCAGCCAAGGGACTGAACAAGAGACCCAGTACTTC. It codes for CASSQGTEQETQYF. The chain is built from TRBV4-3 and TRBJ2-5; tentatively, D is TRBD2 (5 bases). CDR1 and CDR2 from the germline V gene are LGHNA and YSLEER. V was shortened by 1 base and J by 2 bases, with 8 bases between the two germline ends. The CDR3 has 14 amino acids.

The chain has TRBV28 and TRBJ2-3; no reliable D call. The germline gives CDR1 MDHEN, CDR2 SYDVKM. Between the trimmed V and J ends, which lost 6 bases and 2 bases, there was a span of 6 bases. The CDR3 sequence is 12 residues long. The CDR3 protein is CASSINTDTQYF. The CDR3 coding sequence is TGTGCCAGCAGCATCAACACAGATACGCAGTATTTT.